The source of this T cell receptor beta chain is a study of cytomegalovirus exposure and HLA in healthy donors. V lost 1 base, J lost 2 bases, and 9 bases lay in between. This CDR3 has 15 amino acids. CDR1 and CDR2 (germline): SGHVS, FNYEAQ. Assay used: immunoSEQ multiplex PCR; TCRdb lists only in-frame clones, some missing. The data show over 250,000 clones, with approximately 90% seen just once and approximately 1.2% held by the top ten. The material sequenced was PBMCs. The chain couples TRBV7-6 to TRBJ1-5; D call uncertain. This receptor was identified in a woman younger than 45 in good health and CMV-seropositive. The DNA of the CDR3 is TGTGCCAGCAGCTTAGAGGCATTCGGCAATCAGCCCCAGCATTTT. It translates to CASSLEAFGNQPQHF.